This T cell receptor beta chain was sequenced for a study of T cell repertoires in cytomegalovirus infection. Study-level points and caveats: HLA-C-restricted CMV clonotypes gave the most frequent clonotype in two of eight donors.

One entry per CDR3 protein, called by TCRdb with MiXCR from the reads. The sample has about 900,000 distinct CDR3 sequences, around 32% seen once. This clonotype was picked up a small number of times. Its antigen is unidentified. The CDR3 consists of 14 residues. Trimming pared 10 bases from V and 4 bases from J, leaving 16 bases between. CDR1 and CDR2 (germline): SEHNR, FQNEAQ (reference sequence). The clonotype was recovered from a human donor in good health (CMV status not recorded). Some clones in this sample may be carry-over from other donors' samples. The material sequenced was cultured CD8+ T cells from PBMCs, taken from culture after CMV antigen stimulation. V gene TRBV7-9 combines with J gene TRBJ1-4; possibly TRBD1 for D (5 bases). CDR3 loop: CATPGRGNNEKLFF. CDR3 in DNA: TGTGCCACCCCCGGACGGGGGAATAATGAAAAACTGTTTTTT.